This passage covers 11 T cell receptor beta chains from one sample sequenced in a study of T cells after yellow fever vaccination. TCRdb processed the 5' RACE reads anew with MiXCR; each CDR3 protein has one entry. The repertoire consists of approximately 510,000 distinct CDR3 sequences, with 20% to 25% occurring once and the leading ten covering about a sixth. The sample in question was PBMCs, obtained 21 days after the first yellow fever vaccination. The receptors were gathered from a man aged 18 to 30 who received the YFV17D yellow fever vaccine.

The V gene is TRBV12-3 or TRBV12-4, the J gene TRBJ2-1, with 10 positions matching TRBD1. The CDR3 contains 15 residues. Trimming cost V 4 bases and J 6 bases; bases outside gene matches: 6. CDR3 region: CASSSPGQGGNEQFF. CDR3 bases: TGTGCCAGCAGTTCCCCAGGACAGGGGGGCAATGAGCAGTTCTTC.

Here the CDR3 DNA reads TGTGCCAGCAGCGTGGCCGCGGACCGATCCTACGAGCAGTACTTC. Amino acids: CASSVAADRSYEQYF. This chain uses TRBV9 with TRBJ2-7; D is uncertain. Germline CDR1 reads SGDLS; CDR2 reads YYNGEE. V lost 2 bases and J lost 1, with 13 bases in between. The CDR3 has 15 amino acids.

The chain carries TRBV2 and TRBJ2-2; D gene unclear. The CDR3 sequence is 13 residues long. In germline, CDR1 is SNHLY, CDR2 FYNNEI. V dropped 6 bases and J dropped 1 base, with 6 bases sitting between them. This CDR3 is CASRKGNTGELFF. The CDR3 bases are TGTGCCAGCAGGAAGGGGAACACCGGGGAGCTGTTTTTT.

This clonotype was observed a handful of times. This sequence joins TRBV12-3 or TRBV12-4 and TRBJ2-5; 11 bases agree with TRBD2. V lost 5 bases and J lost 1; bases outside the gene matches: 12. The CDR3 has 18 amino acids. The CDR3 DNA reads TGTGCCAGCAGTCCGCCCGGGAGGACTAGCGGGCTCCAAGAGACCCAGTACTTC. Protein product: CASSPPGRTSGLQETQYF.

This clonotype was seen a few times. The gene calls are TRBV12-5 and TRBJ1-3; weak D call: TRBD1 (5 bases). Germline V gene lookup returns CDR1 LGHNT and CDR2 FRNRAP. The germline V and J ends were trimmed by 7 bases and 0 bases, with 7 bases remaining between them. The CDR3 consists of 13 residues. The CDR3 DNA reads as TGTGCTAGTGTGACAGTCTCTGGAAACACCATATATTTT. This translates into CASVTVSGNTIYF.

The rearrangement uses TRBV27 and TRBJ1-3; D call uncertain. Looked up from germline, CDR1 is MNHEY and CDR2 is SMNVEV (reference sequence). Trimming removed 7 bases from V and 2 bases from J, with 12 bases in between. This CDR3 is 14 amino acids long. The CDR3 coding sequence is TGTGCCAGCACCCCAGTTTTCCCTGGAAACACCATATATTTT. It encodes CASTPVFPGNTIYF.

CDR3 DNA: TGTGCCAGCATAAGAGGCCGTACCGGGGAGCTGTTTTTT. Amino acids: CASIRGRTGELFF. The chain joins TRBV5-6 to TRBJ2-2; D is ambiguous. The CDR3 is made up of 13 amino acids. V was cut by 6 bases and J by 5 bases, with 11 bases left in between. Germline values: CDR1 SGHDT, CDR2 YYEEEE.

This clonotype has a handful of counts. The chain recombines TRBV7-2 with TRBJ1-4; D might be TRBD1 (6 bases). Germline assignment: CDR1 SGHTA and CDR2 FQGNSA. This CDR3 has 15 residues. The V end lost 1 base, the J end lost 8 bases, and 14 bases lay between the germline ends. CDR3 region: CASSLVPGAQEKLFF. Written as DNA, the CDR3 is TGTGCCAGCAGCTTAGTGCCAGGGGCTCAGGAAAAACTGTTTTTT.

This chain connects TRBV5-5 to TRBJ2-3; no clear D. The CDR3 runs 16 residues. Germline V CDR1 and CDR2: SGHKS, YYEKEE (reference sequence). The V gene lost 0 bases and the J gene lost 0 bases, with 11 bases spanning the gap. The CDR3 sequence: CASSLVGITSTDTQYF. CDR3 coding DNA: TGTGCCAGCAGCTTGGTTGGCATCACTAGCACAGATACGCAGTATTTT.

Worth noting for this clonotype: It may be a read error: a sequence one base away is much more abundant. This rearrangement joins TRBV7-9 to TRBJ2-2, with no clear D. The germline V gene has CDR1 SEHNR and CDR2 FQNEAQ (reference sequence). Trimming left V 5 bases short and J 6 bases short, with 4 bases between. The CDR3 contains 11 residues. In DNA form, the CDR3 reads TGTGCCAGCAGCCCGGCCGGGGAGCTGTTTTTT. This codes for CASSPAGELFF.

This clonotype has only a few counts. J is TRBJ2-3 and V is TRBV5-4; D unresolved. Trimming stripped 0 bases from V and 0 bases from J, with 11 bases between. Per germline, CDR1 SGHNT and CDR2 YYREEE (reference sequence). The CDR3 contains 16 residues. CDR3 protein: CASSLVLAQSTDTQYF. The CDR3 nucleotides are TGTGCCAGCAGCTTGGTTCTTGCCCAAAGCACAGATACGCAGTATTTT.